These T cell receptor beta chains were read from a single sample in a study of T cell changes during pregnancy in multiple sclerosis. TCRdb's table, derived via immunoSEQ multiplex PCR, lists solely in-frame clones and lacks some. This table holds about 48,000 clones, about nine tenths found once. The material was CD4+ T cells from peripheral blood mononuclear cells, obtained in the second trimester of pregnancy. The receptors here all came from a female donor with multiple sclerosis, enrolled in a pregnancy study. CDR3s include the opening cysteine and the closing phenylalanine or tryptophan. Fields, in order: D gene, clone size, V gene, J gene, CDR3 protein, CDR3 DNA. A D gene is named only where the DNA matches it firmly. Expanded clones get a size class; other rows say once, few or many, or leave the size out.

d_gene: NA
abundance: NA
v_gene: TRBV9
j_gene: TRBJ2-5
CDR3aa: CASSVDEGVRETQYF
CDR3nt: TGTGCCAGCAGCGTAGATGAGGGGGTGAGGGAGACCCAGTACTTC

d_gene: NA
abundance: NA
v_gene: TRBV9
j_gene: TRBJ2-5
CDR3aa: CASSLFDTGTETQYF
CDR3nt: TGTGCCAGCAGCCTATTTGACACAGGGACGGAGACCCAGTACTTC

d_gene: NA
abundance: NA
v_gene: TRBV5-1
j_gene: TRBJ2-1
CDR3aa: CASSWSGANNEQFF
CDR3nt: TGCGCCAGCAGCTGGTCGGGAGCAAACAATGAGCAGTTCTTC

d_gene: TRBD1
abundance: NA
v_gene: TRBV5-1
j_gene: TRBJ1-1
CDR3aa: CASSADRVGAEAFF
CDR3nt: TGCGCCAGCAGCGCGGACAGGGTGGGGGCTGAAGCTTTCTTT

d_gene: NA
abundance: NA
v_gene: TRBV28
j_gene: TRBJ2-5
CDR3aa: CASSLWAEETQYF
CDR3nt: TGTGCCAGCAGTTTATGGGCAGAAGAGACCCAGTACTTC

d_gene: NA
abundance: NA
v_gene: TRBV18
j_gene: TRBJ1-5
CDR3aa: CASSPMTDTSNQPQHF
CDR3nt: TGTGCCAGCTCACCCATGACAGATACTAGCAATCAGCCCCAGCATTTT

d_gene: NA
abundance: once
v_gene: TRBV2
j_gene: TRBJ2-3
CDR3aa: CASKAESTDTQYF
CDR3nt: TGTGCCAGCAAGGCGGAGAGCACAGATACGCAGTATTTT

d_gene: TRBD2
abundance: NA
v_gene: TRBV28
j_gene: TRBJ2-7
CDR3aa: CASRTETGTSGLYEQYF
CDR3nt: TGTGCCAGCAGGACCGAAACCGGGACTAGCGGCCTCTACGAGCAGTACTTC

d_gene: TRBD2
abundance: NA
v_gene: TRBV5-6
j_gene: TRBJ2-7
CDR3aa: CASSLRTSGSNEQYF
CDR3nt: TGTGCCAGCAGCTTGCGGACTAGCGGGAGTAACGAGCAGTACTTC

d_gene: NA
abundance: many
v_gene: TRBV6-5
j_gene: TRBJ2-7
CDR3aa: CASSWTHSGSYEQYF
CDR3nt: TGTGCCAGCAGTTGGACCCACAGCGGATCCTACGAGCAGTACTTC

d_gene: NA
abundance: NA
v_gene: TRBV6-1
j_gene: TRBJ1-5
CDR3aa: CASSEADGVPQHF
CDR3nt: TGTGCCAGCAGTGAAGCAGACGGGGTCCCCCAGCATTTT

d_gene: TRBD2
abundance: NA
v_gene: TRBV5-6
j_gene: TRBJ2-3
CDR3aa: CASSRRGGRADTQYF
CDR3nt: TGTGCCAGCAGCCGTAGGGGCGGGAGGGCAGATACGCAGTATTTT

d_gene: NA
abundance: few
v_gene: TRBV7-7
j_gene: TRBJ2-7
CDR3aa: CASSLGWQGSHEQYF
CDR3nt: TGTGCCAGCAGCTTAGGATGGCAGGGAAGTCACGAGCAGTACTTC

d_gene: NA
abundance: NA
v_gene: TRBV21-1
j_gene: TRBJ1-1
CDR3aa: CASSNVDIPLNTEAFF
CDR3nt: TGTGCCAGCAGCAATGTGGACATCCCCCTTAACACTGAAGCTTTCTTT